This TCR beta chain was recovered during a study of sequential checkpoint blockade in melanoma. Study-level background: First-line arms were nivolumab then ipilimumab, or the reverse, randomized 1:1. Both treatment sequences were followed by maintenance nivolumab.

V lost 3 bases and J lost 2; bases outside the gene matches: 4. Germline loops: CDR1 LNHDA, CDR2 SQIVND (reference sequence). The CDR3 totals 14 residues. Sequenced by immunoSEQ multiplex PCR; TCRdb stores in-frame clones only, minus some. Among approximately 40,000 clones listed, 86% were seen once. The sample holds a few counts of this clone. The treatment is: randomized to nivolumab then ipilimumab (arm A) or the reverse (arm B). PBMC sorting kept live CD3+CD8+ cells without CD19 or CD56. The V and J genes are TRBV19 and TRBJ2-7; 7 nucleotides line up with TRBD1. The sequence came from a human donor with melanoma. This specimen consisted of CD8+ T cells sorted from blood (inferred from file names), obtained from a patient given nivolumab and ipilimumab in sequence. CDR3 coding DNA: TGTGCCAGTAGTATGCAGGGGGTCACCTACGAGCAGTACTTC. Amino acids: CASSMQGVTYEQYF.